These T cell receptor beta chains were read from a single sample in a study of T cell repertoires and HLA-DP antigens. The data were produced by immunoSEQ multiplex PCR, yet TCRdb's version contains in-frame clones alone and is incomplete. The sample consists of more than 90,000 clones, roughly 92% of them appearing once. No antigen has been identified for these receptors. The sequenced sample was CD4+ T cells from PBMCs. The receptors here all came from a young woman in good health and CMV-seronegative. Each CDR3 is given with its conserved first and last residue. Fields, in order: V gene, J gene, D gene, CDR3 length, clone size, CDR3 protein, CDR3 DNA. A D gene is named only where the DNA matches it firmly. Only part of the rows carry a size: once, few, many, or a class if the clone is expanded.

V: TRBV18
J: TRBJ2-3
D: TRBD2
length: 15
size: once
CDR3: CASSPPSGGTDTQYF
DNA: TGTGCCAGCTCACCACCGAGCGGGGGCACAGATACGCAGTATTTT

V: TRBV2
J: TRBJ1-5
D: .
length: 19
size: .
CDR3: CASSEAPPWAGASGQPQHF
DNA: TGTGCCAGCAGTGAAGCCCCTCCCTGGGCAGGGGCCTCAGGTCAGCCCCAGCATTTT

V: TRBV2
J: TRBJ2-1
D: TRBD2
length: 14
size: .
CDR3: CASRPGLANNEQFF
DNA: TGTGCCAGCAGACCGGGACTAGCGAACAATGAGCAGTTCTTC

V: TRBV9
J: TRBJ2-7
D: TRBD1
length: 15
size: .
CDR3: CASSVGTGGSYEQYF
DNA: TGTGCCAGCAGCGTGGGGACAGGGGGTTCCTACGAGCAGTACTTC

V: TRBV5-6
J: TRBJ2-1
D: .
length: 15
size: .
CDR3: CASSFRESSYNEQFF
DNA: TGTGCCAGCAGCTTCAGAGAGAGCTCCTACAATGAGCAGTTCTTC

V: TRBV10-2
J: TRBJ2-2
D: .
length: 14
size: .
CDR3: CASISFPGGGELFF
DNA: TGCGCCAGCATCAGCTTCCCCGGCGGCGGGGAGCTGTTTTTT

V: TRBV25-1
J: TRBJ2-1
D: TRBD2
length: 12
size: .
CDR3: CASSEAGGQEFF
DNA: TGTGCCAGCAGTGAAGCGGGGGGCCAGGAGTTCTTC

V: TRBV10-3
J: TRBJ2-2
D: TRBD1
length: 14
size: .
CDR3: CAISGTGDPGELFF
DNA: TGTGCCATCAGCGGGACAGGGGACCCCGGGGAGCTGTTTTTT

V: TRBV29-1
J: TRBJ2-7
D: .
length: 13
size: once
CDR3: CSVELLLTYEQYF
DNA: TGCAGCGTTGAATTGCTGTTGACCTACGAGCAGTACTTC

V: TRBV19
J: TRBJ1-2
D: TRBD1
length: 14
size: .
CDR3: CASTTTGGAYGYTF
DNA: TGTGCCAGTACTACGACAGGGGGCGCCTATGGCTACACCTTC

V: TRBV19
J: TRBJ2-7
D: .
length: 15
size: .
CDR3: CASSRTPEGGYEQYF
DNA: TGTGCCAGTAGTAGAACCCCGGAGGGCGGCTACGAGCAGTACTTC

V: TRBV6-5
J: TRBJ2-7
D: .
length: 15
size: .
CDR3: CASSYGLRGGVEQYF
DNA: TGTGCCAGCAGTTACGGGCTGCGGGGTGGGGTCGAGCAGTACTTC

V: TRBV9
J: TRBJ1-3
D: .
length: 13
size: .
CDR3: CASSEGVGNTIYF
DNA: TGTGCCAGCAGCGAGGGGGTGGGAAACACCATATATTTT

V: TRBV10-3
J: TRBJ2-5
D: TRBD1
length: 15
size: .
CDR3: CAISESGQPQETQYF
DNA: TGTGCCATCAGTGAGTCGGGACAGCCCCAAGAGACCCAGTACTTC

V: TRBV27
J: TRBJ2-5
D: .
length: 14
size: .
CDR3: CASRGTGAHETQYF
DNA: TGTGCCAGCAGGGGGACGGGGGCCCACGAGACCCAGTACTTC

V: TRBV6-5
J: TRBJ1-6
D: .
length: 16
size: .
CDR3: CASSYSRPMNNSPLHF
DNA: TGTGCCAGCAGTTACTCGAGACCGATGAATAATTCACCCCTCCACTTT

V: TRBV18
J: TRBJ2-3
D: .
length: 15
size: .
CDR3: CASSPPNQGSDTQYF
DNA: TGTGCCAGCTCACCACCGAATCAAGGGTCCGATACGCAGTATTTT

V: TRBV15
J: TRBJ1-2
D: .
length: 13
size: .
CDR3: CATSRDGDYGYTF
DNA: TGTGCCACCAGCAGAGATGGGGACTATGGCTACACCTTC

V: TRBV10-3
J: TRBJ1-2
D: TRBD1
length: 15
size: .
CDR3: CAISVDGQGAFGYTF
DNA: TGTGCCATCAGTGTCGACGGGCAGGGGGCGTTTGGCTACACCTTC

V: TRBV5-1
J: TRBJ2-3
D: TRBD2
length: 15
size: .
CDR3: CASSLAAGRADTQYF
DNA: TGCGCCAGCAGCTTGGCCGCGGGGAGGGCAGATACGCAGTATTTT

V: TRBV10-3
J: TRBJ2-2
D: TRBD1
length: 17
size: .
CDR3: CAIRITGGLENTGELFF
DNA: TGTGCCATCAGAATTACAGGGGGCCTTGAGAACACCGGGGAGCTGTTTTTT

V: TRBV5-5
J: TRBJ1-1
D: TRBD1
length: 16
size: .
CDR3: CASSYYLGQGNTEAFF
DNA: TGTGCCAGCAGCTACTACTTGGGACAGGGAAACACTGAAGCTTTCTTT

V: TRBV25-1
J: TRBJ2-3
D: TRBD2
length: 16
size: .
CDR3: CASSGTLAGGPGTQYF
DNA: TGTGCCAGCAGTGGAACACTAGCGGGAGGGCCTGGTACGCAGTATTTT

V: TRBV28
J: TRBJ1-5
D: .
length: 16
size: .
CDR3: CASSFVQGGSNQPQHF
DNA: TGTGCCAGCAGTTTCGTACAGGGAGGAAGCAATCAGCCCCAGCATTTT

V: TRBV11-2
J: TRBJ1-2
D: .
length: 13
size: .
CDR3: CASSLDFNYGYTF
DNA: TGTGCCAGCAGCTTAGATTTCAACTATGGCTACACCTTC

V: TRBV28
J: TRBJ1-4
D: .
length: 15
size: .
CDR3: CASSLSRLFGEKLFF
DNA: TGTGCCAGCAGTTTAAGTCGTCTATTCGGAGAAAAACTGTTTTTT

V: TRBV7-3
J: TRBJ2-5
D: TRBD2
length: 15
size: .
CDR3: CASSFYSGRLETQYF
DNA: TGTGCCAGCAGCTTTTATAGCGGGAGATTAGAGACCCAGTACTTC

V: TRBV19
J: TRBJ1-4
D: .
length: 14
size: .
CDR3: CASSWTALNEKLFF
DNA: TGTGCCAGTAGTTGGACAGCCCTTAATGAAAAACTGTTTTTT

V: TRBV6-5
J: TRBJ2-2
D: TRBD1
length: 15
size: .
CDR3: CASRRDRGETGELFF
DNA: TGTGCCAGCAGGAGGGACAGGGGAGAGACCGGGGAGCTGTTTTTT

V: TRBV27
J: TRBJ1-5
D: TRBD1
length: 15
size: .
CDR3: CASSPDRGGNQPQHF
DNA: TGTGCCAGCAGCCCTGACAGGGGGGGAAATCAGCCCCAGCATTTT

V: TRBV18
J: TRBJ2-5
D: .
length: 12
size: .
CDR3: CASSPPPETQYF
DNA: TGTGCCAGCTCACCACCCCCTGAGACCCAGTACTTC

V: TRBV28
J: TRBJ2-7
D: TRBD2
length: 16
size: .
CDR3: CASRPGGIAATYEQYF
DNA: TGTGCCAGCAGACCGGGGGGGATAGCGGCGACCTACGAGCAGTACTTC

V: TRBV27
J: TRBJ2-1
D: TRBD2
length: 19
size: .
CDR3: CASRAGTSGGASMFNEQFF
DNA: TGTGCCAGCAGGGCAGGGACTAGCGGGGGGGCTTCGATGTTCAATGAGCAGTTCTTC

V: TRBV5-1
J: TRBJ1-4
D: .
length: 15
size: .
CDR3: CASSLAGPYNEKLFF
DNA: TGCGCCAGCAGCTTGGCCGGGCCCTATAATGAAAAACTGTTTTTT

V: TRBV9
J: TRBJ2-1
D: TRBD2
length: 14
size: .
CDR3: CASGTSGRNNEQFF
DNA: TGTGCCAGCGGGACTAGCGGGAGAAACAATGAGCAGTTCTTC

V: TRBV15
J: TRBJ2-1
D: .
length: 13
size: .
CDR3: CATSRAAANEQFF
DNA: TGTGCCACCAGCAGAGCGGCCGCCAATGAGCAGTTCTTC

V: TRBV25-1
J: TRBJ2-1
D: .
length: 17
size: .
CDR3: CASSEPPTSLGYNEQFF
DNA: TGTGCCAGCAGTGAACCACCCACTAGTCTGGGGTACAATGAGCAGTTCTTC

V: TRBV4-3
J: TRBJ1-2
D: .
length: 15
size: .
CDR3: CASSRGWQSNYGYTF
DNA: TGCGCCAGCAGCCGAGGTTGGCAGTCTAACTATGGCTACACCTTC

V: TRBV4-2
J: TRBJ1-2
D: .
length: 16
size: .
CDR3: CASSQATGKLDYGYTF
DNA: TGTGCCAGCAGCCAAGCCACAGGGAAGTTGGACTATGGCTACACCTTC

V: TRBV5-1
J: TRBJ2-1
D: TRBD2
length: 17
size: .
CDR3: CASSLPGLAGGYNEQFF
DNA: TGCGCCAGCAGCTTGCCGGGACTAGCGGGGGGCTACAATGAGCAGTTCTTC